This TCR beta chain was captured by sequencing in a study of blood T cell repertoires in COVID-19. Across the whole study: The origin of the acute and convalescent COVID-19 samples was the United States, Italy and Spain. T cells, B-cell-depleted T cells, or PBMCs supplied cDNA or gDNA.

Trimming cost V 1 base and J 3 bases, with 9 bases left between them. From germline, CDR1 is LGHDT and CDR2 YNNKEL (reference sequence). There are 14 residues in the CDR3. Authors' data handling: Scientists estimated how many nucleated cells there were by amplifying reference gene primers. The data were produced by immunoSEQ multiplex PCR, yet TCRdb's version contains in-frame clones alone and is incomplete. That table furnishes V, J and clone size, whereas the DNA furnished D and trimming. Of under 250,000 clones listed, around 88% were seen once; the top ten hold approximately 6%. The Seattle site enrolled patients during active infection and followed them longitudinally. Concerning this clone: The sample has other DNA sequences that encode this CDR3 too.

Sequencing was done on a sample of peripheral blood. This clonotype was sampled from a woman older than 75 with COVID-19, enrolled during active disease. The chain carries TRBV3-1 (or the pseudogene TRBV3-2) and TRBJ1-1; D unclear. CDR3 amino acids: CASSQGGRDTEAFF. The CDR3 DNA follows: TGTGCCAGCAGCCAAGGAGGCCGGGACACTGAAGCTTTCTTT.